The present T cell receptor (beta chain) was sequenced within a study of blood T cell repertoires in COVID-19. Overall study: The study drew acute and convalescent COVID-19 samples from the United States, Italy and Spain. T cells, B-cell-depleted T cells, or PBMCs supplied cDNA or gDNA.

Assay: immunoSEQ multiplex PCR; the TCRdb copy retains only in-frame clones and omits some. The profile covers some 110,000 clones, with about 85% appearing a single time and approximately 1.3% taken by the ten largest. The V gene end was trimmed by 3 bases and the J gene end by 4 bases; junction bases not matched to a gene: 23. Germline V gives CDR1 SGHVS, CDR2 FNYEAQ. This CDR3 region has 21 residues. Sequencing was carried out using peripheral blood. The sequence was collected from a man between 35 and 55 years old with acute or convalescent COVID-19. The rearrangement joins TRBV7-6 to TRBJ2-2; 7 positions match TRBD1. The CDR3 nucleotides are TGTGCCAGCAGCTTGGACGGGACAGATCTACGGTATAAAGGAGGCACCGGGGAGCTGTTTTTT. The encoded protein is CASSLDGTDLRYKGGTGELFF.